These 30 T cell receptor beta chains originate from one sample sequenced in a study of blood T cell repertoires in COVID-19. Profiling relied on immunoSEQ multiplex PCR, and the TCRdb table lists in-frame clones only, not all of them. The sample has under 500,000 clones, around 90% seen once. Sequenced input: PBMCs or T cells enriched from blood (not recorded which). These receptor sequences come from a woman aged 18 to 35 with acute COVID-19.

J is TRBJ1-5 and V is TRBV9; perhaps TRBD1 as D (6 bases). Trimming removed 0 bases at V and 9 bases at J, with 16 bases between. This CDR3 has 15 amino acids. Germline V gives CDR1 SGDLS, CDR2 YYNGEE. CDR3 residues: CASSVEGRGASPQHF. For the CDR3, the DNA is TGTGCCAGCAGCGTAGAGGGGAGGGGGGCGTCGCCCCAGCATTTT.

The V gene is TRBV5-1, the J gene TRBJ1-3; D is ambiguous. CDR1 is SGHRS and CDR2 is YFSETQ in the germline V gene. The CDR3 loop spans 16 amino acids. V lost 0 bases and J lost 4, with 14 bases in between. CDR3 nucleotides: TGCGCCAGCAGCTTGGATGGCGGGGTGGACGGAAACACCATATATTTT. It is translated as CASSLDGGVDGNTIYF.

V gene TRBV27 combines with J gene TRBJ2-1; TRBD2 matches 13 bases. V shed 5 bases and J 12 bases; nucleotides not matched to a gene: 10. The CDR3 spans 15 residues. Germline values: CDR1 MNHEY, CDR2 SMNVEV (reference sequence). CDR3 nucleotides: TGTGCCAGCAGTCCCGGACTAGCGGGAGTGTTTGGGCAGTTCTTC. Amino acid sequence: CASSPGLAGVFGQFF.

The chain joins TRBV25-1 to TRBJ2-7; D ambiguous. Trimming took 1 base from V and 7 from J, leaving 5 bases between them. Germline CDR1 is MGHDK and CDR2 is SYGVNS. The CDR3 loop spans 11 amino acids. CDR3 in DNA: TGTGCCAGCAGTGAATCTAGGGAGCAGTACTTC. Translated: CASSESREQYF.

The chain employs TRBV7-6 and TRBJ1-2, with TRBD1 identical over 7 bases. V gave up 4 bases and J gave up 8 bases; unmatched junction bases: 16. The CDR3 totals 16 residues. Germline loops: CDR1 SGHVS, CDR2 FNYEAQ. The CDR3 here is CASSSPYRGRSRGYTF. In DNA, the CDR3 is TGTGCCAGCAGCTCACCTTACAGGGGCAGGAGTCGCGGCTACACCTTC.

V and J are TRBV19 and TRBJ2-6, with 7 bases fitting TRBD2. Germline loops: CDR1 LNHDA, CDR2 SQIVND (reference sequence). V trimming: 6 bases; J trimming: 1 base; junction bases outside the gene matches: 9. This CDR3 spans 17 amino acids. The CDR3 region is CASSFLRAGSGANVLTF. CDR3 sequence (DNA): TGTGCCAGTAGCTTCCTAAGAGCGGGGTCTGGGGCCAACGTCCTGACTTTC.

The chain recombines TRBV19 with TRBJ2-5; D is undetermined. The CDR3 contains 14 residues. V lost 3 bases and J 1 base, leaving 9 bases between the germline ends. Germline CDR1 LNHDA, CDR2 SQIVND (reference sequence). Written as DNA, the CDR3 is TGTGCCAGTAGTATTCAGATCTCCCAAGAGACCCAGTACTTC. It encodes CASSIQISQETQYF.

V gene TRBV11-2 combines with J gene TRBJ1-6; D uncertain. The length of the CDR3 is 15 residues. Trimming took 1 base from V and 8 from J, leaving 12 bases between them. Germline V CDR1 and CDR2: SGHAT, FQNNGV. The CDR3 region is CASSLVRPSDSPLHF. The CDR3 DNA reads TGTGCCAGCAGCTTAGTCAGGCCGTCTGATTCACCCCTCCACTTT.

V and J are TRBV2 and TRBJ1-2; D gene unclear. CDR1 is SNHLY and CDR2 is FYNNEI in the germline V gene. The CDR3 spans 12 residues. The V gene lost 8 bases and the J gene lost 4 bases, with 11 bases spanning the gap. The CDR3 loop is CASGAGAYGYTF. In nucleotides, the CDR3 is TGTGCCAGCGGAGCCGGTGCCTATGGCTACACCTTC.

The CDR3 bases are TGCAGTGCTGCGGGGGACACTGAAGCTTTCTTT. Translation gives CSAAGDTEAFF. The V gene is TRBV20-1, the J gene TRBJ1-1; the D gene is possibly TRBD1 (5 bases). Per the germline V gene, CDR1 is DFQATT and CDR2 is SNEGSKA (reference sequence). Trimming removed 5 bases at V and 3 bases at J, with 7 bases between. The CDR3 is 11 residues long.

The chain carries TRBV3-1 (or the pseudogene TRBV3-2) and TRBJ2-2; maybe TRBD1 (5 bases). The CDR3 runs to 12 residues. V lost 10 bases and J 7 bases, leaving 13 bases between the germline ends. Germline CDR1 reads LGHDT; CDR2 reads YNNKEL (reference sequence). The CDR3 reads CAISEGDGELFF. DNA for the CDR3: TGTGCCATATCTGAAGGGGACGGGGAGCTGTTTTTT.

CDR3: CASSVDRAPAIGGYTF. The CDR3 DNA is TGTGCCAGCAGTGTGGACAGGGCGCCGGCTATAGGTGGCTACACCTTC. The rearrangement uses TRBV28 and TRBJ1-2; TRBD1 matches at 8 bases. The CDR3 is 16 residues long. CDR1 MDHEN and CDR2 SYDVKM come from the germline V gene. Unmatched junction bases numbered 15, after V lost 5 bases and J lost 7 bases.

The rearrangement uses TRBV7-9 and TRBJ1-4; 11 nucleotides align to TRBD1. Germline V CDR1 and CDR2: SEHNR, FQNEAQ (reference sequence). V lost 1 base to trimming and J lost 8 bases; unmatched junction nucleotides: 3. The CDR3 has 15 residues. The CDR3 sequence is CASSLDGTGGEKLFF. The DNA for the CDR3 is TGTGCCAGCAGCTTAGACGGGACAGGGGGGGAAAAACTGTTTTTT.

The chain couples TRBV12-5 to TRBJ1-5; 10 bases are shared with TRBD1. Trimming took 8 bases from V and 4 from J; bases not matched to a gene: 5. The CDR3 covers 14 residues. Germline assignment: CDR1 LGHNT and CDR2 FRNRAP. CDR3 DNA sequence: TGTGCTAGTTCCCCGGGACAGGGGAATCAGCCCCAGCATTTT. Amino acids: CASSPGQGNQPQHF.

This rearrangement joins TRBV25-1 to TRBJ1-1, with D possibly being TRBD1 (5 bases). The CDR3 extends over 15 amino acids. Germline CDR1 and CDR2: MGHDK and SYGVNS. Trimming stripped 2 bases from V and 4 bases from J, with 14 bases between. The CDR3 nucleotides are TGTGCCAGCAGTGAAGATGGGCAGGGTGGCACTGAAGCTTTCTTT. Translation: CASSEDGQGGTEAFF.

The V gene is TRBV29-1, the J gene TRBJ2-7; TRBD2 agrees at 10 bases. The CDR3 is made up of 13 amino acids. The J segment lost 2 bases and the V segment lost 5 bases, leaving 3 bases of the junction unmatched. Germline CDR1 reads SQVTM; CDR2 reads ANQGSEA. This CDR3 reads CSVPGTSAYEQYF. CDR3 nucleotides: TGCAGCGTTCCCGGGACTAGCGCCTACGAGCAGTACTTC.

This chain connects TRBV12-5 to TRBJ2-3; 7 nucleotides match TRBD1. Germline assignment: CDR1 LGHNT and CDR2 FRNRAP. The CDR3 is 16 residues long. V was pared by 4 bases and J by 2 bases, with 9 bases of the junction left unmatched. CDR3 sequence: CASGSVGQVSTDTQYF. In DNA, the CDR3 is TGTGCTAGTGGTTCGGTAGGACAGGTTTCCACAGATACGCAGTATTTT.

The chain is built from TRBV19 and TRBJ1-1, with D unresolved. V dropped 7 bases and J dropped 1 base, with 10 bases sitting between them. This CDR3 contains 13 residues. CDR1 is LNHDA and CDR2 is SQIVND in the germline V gene (reference sequence). CDR3 protein: CASKPPTNTEAFF. CDR3 nucleotide sequence: TGTGCCAGTAAACCGCCTACGAACACTGAAGCTTTCTTT.

The chain couples TRBV3-1 (or the pseudogene TRBV3-2) to TRBJ2-1, with 13 bases matching TRBD2. The V gene end was trimmed by 0 bases and the J gene end by 8 bases; junction bases not matched to a gene: 10. In germline, CDR1 is LGHDT, CDR2 YNNKEL (reference sequence). CDR3 size: 18 residues. The CDR3 loop is CASSQDPLLAGGRDEQFF. The CDR3 nucleotides read TGTGCCAGCAGCCAAGACCCCCTACTAGCGGGAGGGCGCGATGAGCAGTTCTTC.

The chain carries TRBV6-5 and TRBJ1-1; possibly TRBD1 for D (5 bases). The CDR3 has 14 residues. Germline CDR1 MNHEY, CDR2 SVGAGI. V gave up 6 bases and J gave up 1 base, with 12 bases separating them. The CDR3: CASRALDRNTEAFF. The CDR3 bases are TGTGCCAGCAGAGCCCTAGACAGGAACACTGAAGCTTTCTTT.

The chain links TRBV27 to TRBJ2-7; TRBD1 aligns across 9 bases. V gave up 1 base and J gave up 4 bases; unmatched junction bases: 5. The CDR3 consists of 15 residues. CDR1 and CDR2 from the germline V gene are MNHEY and SMNVEV (reference sequence). The CDR3 bases are TGTGCCAGCAGTTTATTCCCGGGACAGGGATACGAGCAGTACTTC. This translates into CASSLFPGQGYEQYF.

The chain links TRBV12-5 to TRBJ2-3; D remains ambiguous. Trimming took off 3 bases at V and 3 bases at J, with 7 bases between the two ends. The CDR3 is 13 amino acids. Germline lookup yields CDR1 LGHNT and CDR2 FRNRAP. CDR3 in amino acids: CASGFRHTDTQYF. DNA for the CDR3: TGTGCTAGTGGTTTCAGACATACAGATACGCAGTATTTT.

This clone was detected once. The genes are TRBV14 and TRBJ2-2; 7 bases map to TRBD2. V lost 0 bases to trimming and J lost 0 bases; unmatched junction nucleotides: 4. This CDR3 comprises 17 residues. CDR1 is SGHDN, CDR2 FVKESK, per germline. In nucleotides, the CDR3 is TGTGCCAGCAGCCAAGAAGGCACTAGCGCGAACACCGGGGAGCTGTTTTTT. This translates into CASSQEGTSANTGELFF.

The V and J genes are TRBV6-1 and TRBJ2-3; D unresolved. Trimming took off 0 bases at V and 6 bases at J, with 19 bases between the two ends. Germline CDR1 is MNHNS and CDR2 is SASEGT. The CDR3 has 17 residues. This CDR3 is CASSEALGRLVTDTQYF. The CDR3, as DNA: TGTGCCAGCAGTGAAGCACTCGGTCGGTTAGTTACCGATACGCAGTATTTT.

The rearrangement uses TRBV4-3 and TRBJ1-3; D call uncertain. In germline, CDR1 is LGHNA, CDR2 YSLEER. The CDR3 is 15 residues long. Trimming removed 1 base from V and 0 bases from J, with 7 bases in between. CDR3 DNA sequence: TGCGCCAGCAGCCAAGGAGGATCCTCTGGAAACACCATATATTTT. It codes for CASSQGGSSGNTIYF.

This sequence joins TRBV7-9 and TRBJ2-5, with a weak D call TRBD1 (5 bases). Trimming pared 1 base from V and 0 bases from J, leaving 15 bases between. The CDR3 is made up of 17 amino acids. Per the germline V gene, CDR1 is SEHNR and CDR2 is FQNEAQ (reference sequence). Here the CDR3 reads CASSLGNPTVYQETQYF. The CDR3 coding sequence is TGTGCCAGCAGCTTAGGAAACCCGACAGTGTACCAAGAGACCCAGTACTTC.

This clone appeared a few times. The genes are TRBV27 and TRBJ1-3; the D gene is possibly TRBD1 (5 bases). The V end lost 3 bases, the J end lost 3 bases, and 9 bases lay between the germline ends. CDR3 length: 14 residues. Germline CDR1 is MNHEY and CDR2 is SMNVEV (reference sequence). The CDR3 here is CASSLSQGGNTIYF. The CDR3 DNA reads as TGTGCCAGCAGTTTGAGCCAGGGTGGAAACACCATATATTTT.

This chain joins TRBV5-1 and TRBJ1-1; TRBD1 matches at 7 bases. Trimming removed 4 bases from V and 2 bases from J; junction bases left unmatched: 8. Germline-derived CDR1 and CDR2 are SGHRS and YFSETQ. The CDR3 loop spans 15 amino acids. The CDR3 sequence: CASSLGTARNTEAFF. Here the CDR3 DNA reads TGCGCCAGCAGCCTCGGGACAGCCCGTAACACTGAAGCTTTCTTT. The full variable domain, rest sourced from reference TRBV5-1 and TRBJ1-1, is KAGVTQTPRYLIKTRGQQVTLSCSPISGHRSVSWYQQTPGQGLQFLFEYFSETQRNKGNFPGRFSGRQFSNSRSEMNVSTLELGDSALYLCASSLGTARNTEAFFGQGTRLTVV.

The chain combines TRBV7-8 with TRBJ1-3; 7 nucleotides line up with TRBD1. V shed 2 bases and J 2 bases; nucleotides not matched to a gene: 9. The CDR3 runs to 17 residues. Per germline, CDR1 SGHVS and CDR2 FQNEAQ. CDR3 sequence: CASSLKGQRIPGNTIYF. The DNA of the CDR3 is TGTGCCAGCAGCTTAAAGGGACAGCGAATACCTGGAAACACCATATATTTT. Based on the CDR3 plus reference TRBV7-8 and TRBJ1-3, the full variable domain is GAGVSQSPRYKVAKRGQDVALRCDPISGHVSLFWYQQALGQGPEFLTYFQNEAQLDKSGLPSDRFFAERPEGSVSTLKIQRTQQEDSAVYLCASSLKGQRIPGNTIYFGEGSWLTVV.

The chain combines TRBV25-1 with TRBJ2-1; 9 bases agree with TRBD2. J gave up 7 bases and V 4 bases, and 8 bases lay outside the gene matches. The CDR3 sequence is 15 residues long. Germline values: CDR1 MGHDK, CDR2 SYGVNS. The CDR3 protein is CASSGLAGVMNEQFF. In DNA form, the CDR3 reads TGTGCCAGCAGTGGTTTAGCGGGAGTCATGAATGAGCAGTTCTTC.